A selection of T cell receptor beta chains follows, all from one sample in a study of regulatory T cells in long-lasting Graves disease. TCRdb reprocessed the multiplex PCR reads with MiXCR, giving one entry per CDR3 protein. The table has about 440,000 distinct CDR3 sequences, about a sixth seen once. The data also belong to a second study, concerning T cells in Graves' hyperthyroidism and ophthalmopathy.

The sample here was peripheral blood mononuclear cells (PBMCs), taken at new diagnosis, from a patient treated with antithyroid drugs. These receptors came from a woman in her thirties with Graves disease. Both conserved end residues are part of each CDR3. Fields, in order: V gene, clone size, J gene, D gene, CDR3 protein, CDR3 DNA. D genes are given only for firm matches. Clone size is shown for a subset of rows, as once, few, many or a class of expanded clone.

v_call: TRBV18; clone_size: few; j_call: TRBJ2-4; d_call: TRBD2; cdr3_aa: CASSPFETGGNIQYF; cdr3_nt: TGTGCCAGCTCACCATTCGAGACGGGGGGAAACATTCAGTACTTC
v_call: TRBV30; clone_size: few; j_call: TRBJ1-3; d_call: NA; cdr3_aa: CAQNRVGNTIYF; cdr3_nt: TGTGCCCAGAACAGGGTCGGAAACACCATATATTTT
v_call: TRBV18; clone_size: many; j_call: TRBJ2-1; d_call: TRBD1; cdr3_aa: CASSPEKGQDLGNEQFF; cdr3_nt: TGTGCCAGCTCACCAGAGAAAGGACAGGACCTAGGCAATGAGCAGTTCTTC
v_call: TRBV7-9; clone_size: many; j_call: TRBJ2-7; d_call: NA; cdr3_aa: CASSLDVGGRSYEQYF; cdr3_nt: TGTGCCAGCAGCTTAGATGTAGGTGGGAGATCCTACGAGCAGTACTTC
v_call: TRBV5-1; clone_size: many; j_call: TRBJ1-2; d_call: TRBD1; cdr3_aa: CASSPGQNYGYTF; cdr3_nt: TGTGCCAGCAGCCCGGGACAGAACTATGGCTACACCTTC
v_call: TRBV29-1; clone_size: many; j_call: TRBJ2-5; d_call: NA; cdr3_aa: CSVKTAVQETQYF; cdr3_nt: TGCAGCGTGAAGACAGCAGTCCAAGAGACCCAGTACTTC
v_call: TRBV7-2; clone_size: NA; j_call: TRBJ1-3; d_call: NA; cdr3_aa: CASSLAGPGGNTIYF; cdr3_nt: TGTGCCAGCAGCTTAGCAGGGCCTGGTGGAAACACCATATATTTT
v_call: TRBV20-1; clone_size: NA; j_call: TRBJ2-3; d_call: TRBD2; cdr3_aa: CSAAPTSGRAGSTDTQYF; cdr3_nt: TGCAGTGCTGCCCCGACTAGCGGGAGGGCGGGGAGCACAGATACGCAGTATTTT
v_call: TRBV10-3; clone_size: many; j_call: TRBJ1-1; d_call: NA; cdr3_aa: CAISESGGRSEAFF; cdr3_nt: TGTGCCATCAGTGAGTCTGGGGGTAGGAGTGAAGCTTTCTTT
v_call: TRBV6-5; clone_size: NA; j_call: TRBJ1-5; d_call: NA; cdr3_aa: CASSSRGQPQHF; cdr3_nt: TGTGCCAGCAGTTCACGGGGTCAGCCCCAGCATTTT
v_call: TRBV6-2/TRBV6-3; clone_size: NA; j_call: TRBJ1-2; d_call: TRBD1; cdr3_aa: CASSSVGTGGKNYTF; cdr3_nt: TGTGCCAGCAGTTCAGTAGGGACAGGGGGTAAAAACTACACCTTC
v_call: TRBV28; clone_size: few; j_call: TRBJ2-7; d_call: NA; cdr3_aa: CASSQTAGSLYEQYF; cdr3_nt: TGTGCCAGCAGCCAGACGGCCGGCTCCCTTTACGAGCAGTACTTC
v_call: TRBV7-8; clone_size: many; j_call: TRBJ2-7; d_call: TRBD2; cdr3_aa: CASSFPGLAGAYEQYF; cdr3_nt: TGTGCCAGCAGCTTCCCGGGACTAGCGGGAGCCTACGAGCAGTACTTC
v_call: TRBV7-9; clone_size: many; j_call: TRBJ2-7; d_call: TRBD2; cdr3_aa: CASSLVLAGSYEQYF; cdr3_nt: TGTGCCAGCAGCTTGGTCCTAGCGGGATCCTACGAGCAGTACTTC
v_call: TRBV10-2; clone_size: NA; j_call: TRBJ2-7; d_call: TRBD1; cdr3_aa: CASSEWGTGWDYEQYF; cdr3_nt: TGCGCCAGCAGTGAGTGGGGGACAGGGTGGGACTACGAGCAGTACTTC
v_call: TRBV6-5; clone_size: many; j_call: TRBJ2-5; d_call: TRBD2; cdr3_aa: CASSSSGGGETQYF; cdr3_nt: TGTGCCAGCAGTTCTAGCGGGGGCGGAGAGACCCAGTACTTC
v_call: TRBV10-3; clone_size: many; j_call: TRBJ1-1; d_call: TRBD1; cdr3_aa: CAISDLGGQGTNTEAFF; cdr3_nt: TGTGCCATCAGCGACCTTGGAGGACAGGGGACGAACACTGAAGCTTTCTTT
v_call: TRBV4-2; clone_size: few; j_call: TRBJ1-5; d_call: NA; cdr3_aa: CASSQVGPKNSNQPQHF; cdr3_nt: TGTGCCAGCAGCCAAGTCGGTCCGAAAAATAGCAATCAGCCCCAGCATTTT
v_call: TRBV11-2; clone_size: many; j_call: TRBJ1-5; d_call: TRBD1; cdr3_aa: CASSSLGQGSNQPQHF; cdr3_nt: TGTGCCAGCAGTTCTCTCGGACAGGGGTCGAATCAGCCCCAGCATTTT
v_call: TRBV7-9; clone_size: NA; j_call: TRBJ1-4; d_call: NA; cdr3_aa: CASSLGFRGNEKLFF; cdr3_nt: TGTGCCAGCAGCTTAGGGTTCAGGGGCAATGAAAAACTGTTTTTT